This T cell receptor beta chain was identified during a study of blood T cell repertoires in COVID-19. Overall study: Whether acute or convalescent, the COVID-19 samples came from the United States, Italy and Spain.

Produced via immunoSEQ multiplex PCR; TCRdb's table is partial and in-frame only. The table has around 260,000 clones, approximately 85% seen once. The germline gives CDR1 MNHEY, CDR2 SVGAGI. The CDR3 length is 15 residues. The V and J ends lost 8 bases and 7 bases respectively, with 23 bases between them. This clone showed up just a few times. Those enrolled, adults aged roughly 18 to 89 years, came from 24 US areas. The clonotype comes from a woman aged 30 to 39 who had recovered from COVID-19. V and J are TRBV6-5 and TRBJ1-1; no clear D. Sequencing was done on a sample of PBMCs or T cells enriched from blood (not recorded which). CDR3 protein: CASAVGGYPLREAFF. CDR3 coding DNA: TGTGCCAGCGCAGTAGGAGGGTACCCCCTCCGTGAAGCTTTCTTT.